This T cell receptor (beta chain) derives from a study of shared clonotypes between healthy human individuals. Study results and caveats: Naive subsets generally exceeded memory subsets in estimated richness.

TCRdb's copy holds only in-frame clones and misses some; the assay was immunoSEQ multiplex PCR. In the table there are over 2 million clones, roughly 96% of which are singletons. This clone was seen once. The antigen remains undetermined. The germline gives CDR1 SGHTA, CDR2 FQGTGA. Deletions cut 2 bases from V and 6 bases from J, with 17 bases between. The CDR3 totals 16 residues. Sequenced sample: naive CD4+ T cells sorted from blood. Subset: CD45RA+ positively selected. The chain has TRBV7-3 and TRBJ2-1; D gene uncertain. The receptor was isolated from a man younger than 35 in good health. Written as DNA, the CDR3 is TGTGCCAGCAGCTTAGCGCCAGTAAATTCGGGCAATGAGCAGTTCTTC. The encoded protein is CASSLAPVNSGNEQFF.